These T cell receptor beta chains were read from a single sample in a study of human T cells and chemical hapten exposure. TCRdb independently ran MiXCR on the RACE reads; one entry per CDR3 protein. The sample has around 120,000 distinct CDR3 sequences; 12% are singletons. This specimen consisted of whole blood, obtained in connection with sensitization to the hapten diphenylcyclopropenone (DPC). Receptor source: a woman aged 45-65 years with alopecia areata. Some clones in this sample may be carry-over from other donors' samples. Each CDR3 is given with its conserved first and last residue. Each record gives: CDR3 DNA, CDR3 protein, D gene, J gene, clone size, V gene. A D gene is named only where the DNA matches it firmly. Clone size is shown for a subset of rows, as once, few, many or a class of expanded clone.

TGTGCCAGCAGCTTATATGTGGTCGGGGACAGAGGCTACACCTTC	CASSLYVVGDRGYTF	TRBD1	TRBJ1-2	.	TRBV7-9
TGTGCCAGCAGCTTGCTCGCTGGGGGCACTGAAGCTTTCTTT	CASSLLAGGTEAFF	.	TRBJ1-1	.	TRBV7-2
TGTGCCAGCAGTTTCTGGGACAGGCCCTATGGCTACACCTTC	CASSFWDRPYGYTF	TRBD1	TRBJ1-2	.	TRBV27
TGCAGTGCCCCAACTAGCGGGAGGGAGGATGAGCAGTTCTTC	CSAPTSGREDEQFF	TRBD2	TRBJ2-1	few	TRBV20-1
TGCAGCGCACCAAATCTAGCGGGGGCGGGAGATACGCAGTATTTT	CSAPNLAGAGDTQYF	TRBD2	TRBJ2-3	many	TRBV29-1
TGCAGCGTGACAAGCAGCTGGAACACTGAAGCTTTCTTT	CSVTSSWNTEAFF	.	TRBJ1-1	few	TRBV29-1
TGCGCCAGCAGCCGCCAAGGCGGAGCCCCGGAACTGTTTTTT	CASSRQGGAPELFF	.	TRBJ1-4	many	TRBV4-1
TGTGCCAGCAGTTTAGGGGGGCTCGGCACTGAAGCTTTCTTT	CASSLGGLGTEAFF	.	TRBJ1-1	many	TRBV28
TGTGCCAGCAGTTACTCCTCCCCTGGGTACGATGATAACTATGGCTACACCTTC	CASSYSSPGYDDNYGYTF	.	TRBJ1-2	.	TRBV6-5
TGTGCCAGCTCACCCTTCCATCAAGATACGCAGTATTTT	CASSPFHQDTQYF	.	TRBJ2-3	many	TRBV18
TGTGCCAGCAGCCAAGCCCTGGCGGGGGGCTCCTACAATGAGCAGTTCTTC	CASSQALAGGSYNEQFF	TRBD2	TRBJ2-1	few	TRBV3-1
TGTGCCAGCCGTCCCTCCTCGGCAGATACGCAGTATTTT	CASRPSSADTQYF	.	TRBJ2-3	few	TRBV12-3/TRBV12-4
TGCGCCAGCAGCCGAACGGGGCTAGTAGGGGAGGAGCAGTTCTTC	CASSRTGLVGEEQFF	.	TRBJ2-1	.	TRBV5-1
TGTGCCAGCAGGTTACAGGGGGCGGGTATGAACACTGAAGCTTTCTTT	CASRLQGAGMNTEAFF	TRBD1	TRBJ1-1	many	TRBV7-9
TGTGCCAGCAGCCAGGGCGGCTATGGCTACACCTTC	CASSQGGYGYTF	.	TRBJ1-2	many	TRBV28
TGTGCCAGCAGCAACCCCGGAGGCACAGATACGCAGTATTTT	CASSNPGGTDTQYF	.	TRBJ2-3	few	TRBV3-1
TGTGCCAGCAGCCAAGAAGGGACGTCGGGAGATACGCAGTATTTT	CASSQEGTSGDTQYF	.	TRBJ2-3	.	TRBV4-2
TGTGCCAGCAGTCCCCCGACAGGGTACAATGAGCAGTTCTTC	CASSPPTGYNEQFF	TRBD1	TRBJ2-1	few	TRBV12-3/TRBV12-4
TGTGCCAGCAGTCAATTCGGACCTTATAATTCACCCCTCCACTTT	CASSQFGPYNSPLHF	.	TRBJ1-6	many	TRBV7-2
TGTGCCAGCAGTTACCTGACTAGCGGGAGCCCCTACGAGCAGTACTTC	CASSYLTSGSPYEQYF	TRBD2	TRBJ2-7	.	TRBV27
TGTGCCAGCAGTTACTTAGGTCGGCAGCCCCAGCATTTT	CASSYLGRQPQHF	.	TRBJ1-5	few	TRBV6-5
TGTGCCAGCAGAAGCGACAGGGTGGCCACCGGGGAGCTGTTTTTT	CASRSDRVATGELFF	TRBD1	TRBJ2-2	many	TRBV7-7
TGTGCCAGCAGCCGCACGGGCCGGCGATATGGCTACACCTTC	CASSRTGRRYGYTF	.	TRBJ1-2	.	TRBV11-2
TGTGCCGGCGCCTTAGAGGCAGGGCGGCAGCCCCAGCATTTT	CAGALEAGRQPQHF	.	TRBJ1-5	many	TRBV6-1
TGCGCCAGCAGCTTCGGGGGAGATGCCTACGAGCAGTACTTC	CASSFGGDAYEQYF	.	TRBJ2-7	.	TRBV5-1